This T cell receptor beta chain was sequenced in a study of blood T cell repertoires in COVID-19. Overall study: Acute-phase and convalescent COVID-19 samples originated in the United States, Italy and Spain. T cells, B-cell-depleted T cells, or PBMCs supplied cDNA or gDNA.

Original processing methods: Amplification of reference gene primers provided the estimated nucleated cell counts. Sequenced by immunoSEQ multiplex PCR; TCRdb stores in-frame clones only, minus some. V and J calls and clone size are given by that table; D and trimming were obtained from the DNA. This table has about 670,000 clones, 85% to 90% appearing once. Germline V gene lookup returns CDR1 KGHSH and CDR2 LQKENI. V shed 3 bases and J shed 5 bases, with 11 bases lying between them. CDR3 length: 14 residues. V and J are TRBV18 and TRBJ1-5; D gene uncertain. The TCR comes from a woman younger than 35 with acute or convalescent COVID-19. The specimen was peripheral blood. The CDR3 DNA reads TGTGCCAGCTCACCTGGGCAGGCTTATCAGCCCCAGCATTTT. This encodes CASSPGQAYQPQHF.